Following are 6 T cell receptor beta chains from one sample sequenced in a study of radiotherapy plus CTLA-4 blockade in lung cancer. Data came from immunoSEQ multiplex PCR; TCRdb stores just in-frame clones and leaves some out. The sample lists about 77,000 clones, nearly 75% seen once, with 9.9% in the top ten. The source was peripheral blood, collected from a patient treated with radiotherapy plus ipilimumab. These receptors were collected from a human donor with non-small cell lung cancer whose response to radiotherapy plus ipilimumab could not be evaluated.

The genes are TRBV27 and TRBJ2-1; no clear D gene. Germline assignment: CDR1 MNHEY and CDR2 SMNVEV (reference sequence). Trimming removed 1 base at V and 9 bases at J, with 4 bases between. This CDR3 is 11 amino acids long. CDR3 sequence: CASSLFGEQFF. The CDR3 bases are TGTGCCAGCAGTTTATTCGGTGAGCAGTTCTTC.

The chain links TRBV6-5 to TRBJ2-1; D remains unclear. The germline V and J ends were trimmed by 5 bases and 6 bases, with 8 bases remaining between them. Germline lookup yields CDR1 MNHEY and CDR2 SVGAGI. There are 12 residues in the CDR3. The CDR3 region is CASSDTSNEQFF. The CDR3 nucleotides are TGTGCCAGCAGTGATACTTCCAATGAGCAGTTCTTC.

The chain is built from TRBV27 and TRBJ2-1; 8 bases agree with TRBD2. There are 13 residues in the CDR3. With 10 bases clipped from V and 4 bases from J, the junction kept 6 bases outside the gene matches. The V gene's germline CDR1 is MNHEY and CDR2 SMNVEV (reference sequence). The CDR3 bases are TGTGCCACCAACGGGGGGGTATACAATGAGCAGTTCTTC. Protein product: CATNGGVYNEQFF.

The rearrangement uses TRBV2 and TRBJ2-7; the D gene is possibly TRBD2 (6 bases). CDR3 length: 12 amino acids. Germline V gene sequence: CDR1 SNHLY, CDR2 FYNNEI. Trimming shortened V by 6 bases and J by 3 bases, and 9 bases separated the two germline ends. The CDR3 DNA reads TGTGCCAGCAGGGAGGGAGGCTACGAGCAGTACTTC. Protein product: CASREGGYEQYF.

The chain joins TRBV7-6 to TRBJ1-3; D uncertain. The CDR3 consists of 15 residues. The germline CDR1 and CDR2 sequences are SGHVS and FNYEAQ. The V end lost 5 bases, the J end lost 1 base, and 12 bases lay between the germline ends. The CDR3 region has the DNA TGTGCCAGCAGCCCCGCCCCGGGGTCTGGAAACACCATATATTTT. This encodes CASSPAPGSGNTIYF.

The chain joins TRBV27 to TRBJ1-1; 11 positions agree with TRBD1. V trimming: 6 bases; J trimming: 3 bases; junction bases outside the gene matches: 12. The CDR3 is made up of 17 amino acids. Germline-derived CDR1 and CDR2 are MNHEY and SMNVEV (reference sequence). In nucleotides, the CDR3 is TGTGCCAGCAGCTCAGGGACAGGGGGTTACTGGTACACTGAAGCTTTCTTT. Amino acids: CASSSGTGGYWYTEAFF.